Given below is one TCR beta chain in context. This sample was included in a study of blood T cell repertoires in COVID-19. Study in general: Samples of COVID-19 (acute and convalescent) were obtained from the United States, Italy and Spain.

The germline gives CDR1 SGHAT, CDR2 FQNNGV. V was cut by 6 bases and J by 4 bases, with 3 bases left in between. The CDR3 totals 11 residues. Libraries were prepared by immunoSEQ multiplex PCR; TCRdb keeps only in-frame clonotypes and omits some of them. The sample yields 19,000 or so clones, about four fifths seen once. The clonotype was recovered from a human donor in a cohort sampled during active COVID-19. What was sequenced was peripheral blood. V is TRBV11-2 and J is TRBJ1-4; D is ambiguous. The CDR3 sequence: CASSINEKLFF. For the CDR3, the DNA is TGTGCCAGCAGTATTAATGAAAAACTGTTTTTT.